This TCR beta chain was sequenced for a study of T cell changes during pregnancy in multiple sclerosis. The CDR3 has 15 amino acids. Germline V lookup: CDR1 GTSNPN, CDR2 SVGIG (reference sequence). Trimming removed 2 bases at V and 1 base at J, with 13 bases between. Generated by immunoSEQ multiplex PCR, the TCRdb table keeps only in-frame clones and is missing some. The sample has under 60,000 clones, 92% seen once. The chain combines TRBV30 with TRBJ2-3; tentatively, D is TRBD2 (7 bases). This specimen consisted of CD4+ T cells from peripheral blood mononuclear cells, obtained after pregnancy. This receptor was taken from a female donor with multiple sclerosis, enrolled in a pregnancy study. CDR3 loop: CAWSMRGGGTDTQYF. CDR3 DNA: TGTGCCTGGAGTATGAGAGGGGGGGGCACAGATACGCAGTATTTT.